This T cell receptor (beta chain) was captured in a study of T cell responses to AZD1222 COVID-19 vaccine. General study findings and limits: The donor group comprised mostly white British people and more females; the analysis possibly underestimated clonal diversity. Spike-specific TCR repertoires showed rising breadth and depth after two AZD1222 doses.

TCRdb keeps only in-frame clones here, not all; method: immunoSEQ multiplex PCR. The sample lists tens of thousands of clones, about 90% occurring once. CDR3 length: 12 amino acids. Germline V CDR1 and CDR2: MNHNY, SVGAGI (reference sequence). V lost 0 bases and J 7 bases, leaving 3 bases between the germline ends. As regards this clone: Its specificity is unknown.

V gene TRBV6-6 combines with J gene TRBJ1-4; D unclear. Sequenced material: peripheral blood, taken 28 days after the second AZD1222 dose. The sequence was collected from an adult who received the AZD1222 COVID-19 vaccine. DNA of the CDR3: TGTGCCAGCAGTTACTCTGCTGAAAAACTGTTTTTT. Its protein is CASSYSAEKLFF.